Presented here are 26 T cell receptor beta chains from one specimen sequenced in a study of cytomegalovirus exposure and HLA in healthy donors. The PCR was carried out with 60 Vbeta primers and 13 Jbeta primers. Clones were read by immunoSEQ multiplex PCR, and TCRdb kept only the in-frame ones, dropping some. This sample has over 100,000 clones; approximately 80% occur once, and the top ten carry about 2%. The sample was PBMCs. Source of these receptors: a female donor in good health and CMV-seropositive.

The rearrangement uses TRBV5-1 and TRBJ2-1; D perhaps matches TRBD2 (5 bases). The CDR3 loop spans 14 amino acids. In germline, CDR1 is SGHRS, CDR2 YFSETQ. Trimming took 4 bases from V and 6 from J, leaving 14 bases between them. This chain's CDR3 is CASSPIAGSNEQFF. Written as DNA, the CDR3 is TGCGCCAGCAGCCCAATCGCGGGTTCCAATGAGCAGTTCTTC. Complete variable domain (other parts from reference TRBV5-1 and TRBJ2-1): KAGVTQTPRYLIKTRGQQVTLSCSPISGHRSVSWYQQTPGQGLQFLFEYFSETQRNKGNFPGRFSGRQFSNSRSEMNVSTLELGDSALYLCASSPIAGSNEQFFGPGTRLTVL.

This clone was recorded a few times. This rearrangement joins TRBV13 to TRBJ2-7; D ambiguous. CDR1 is PRHDT and CDR2 is FYEKMQ in the germline V gene (reference sequence). CDR3 length: 13 amino acids. Between the trimmed V and J ends, which lost 3 bases and 5 bases, there was a span of 11 bases. The CDR3, as DNA: TGTGCCAGCAGCTTCGGTGTGGTCCACGAGCAGTACTTC. It is translated as CASSFGVVHEQYF.

There are a few counts of this clone. The V call is TRBV28, the J call TRBJ1-1; D remains ambiguous. The length of the CDR3 is 15 residues. The germline V gene has CDR1 MDHEN and CDR2 SYDVKM. V lost 2 bases to trimming and J lost 1 base, with 11 bases between them. The CDR3 is CASSLGGRSNTEAFF. CDR3 sequence (DNA): TGTGCCAGCAGTTTAGGAGGACGGTCGAACACTGAAGCTTTCTTT. The variable domain in full, with the rest retrieved from reference TRBV28 and TRBJ1-1, is DVKVTQSSRYLVKRTGEKVFLECVQDMDHENMFWYRQDPGLGLRLIYFSYDVKMKEKGDIPEGYSVSREKKERFSLILESASTNQTSMYLCASSLGGRSNTEAFFGQGTRLTVV.

The rearrangement links TRBV7-9 to TRBJ2-7; a possible D gene is TRBD1 (6 bases). The germline V and J ends were trimmed by 5 bases and 5 bases, with 16 bases remaining between them. The CDR3 length is 14 residues. Germline CDR1 SEHNR, CDR2 FQNEAQ (reference sequence). The CDR3 protein is CASSKQGQYHEQYF. CDR3 nucleotides: TGTGCCAGCAGCAAACAGGGCCAGTATCACGAGCAGTACTTC.

The V and J genes are TRBV7-2 and TRBJ2-1, with 9 nucleotides matching TRBD2. The CDR3 sequence is 15 residues long. After removal of 1 base from V and 7 bases from J, the junction contained 5 bases not matched to a gene. Per germline, CDR1 SGHTA and CDR2 FQGNSA. Here the CDR3 DNA reads TGTGCCAGCAGCTTAGATGCGGGAGGGTCTAATGAGCAGTTCTTC. It yields the protein CASSLDAGGSNEQFF.

The chain combines TRBV14 with TRBJ2-5, with D possibly TRBD1 on 5 matching bases. CDR3 length equals 18 residues. Germline CDR1 is SGHDN and CDR2 is FVKESK. V was clipped by 0 bases and J by 3 bases, with 20 bases between them. The CDR3 spells CASSQEGLYSLNKETQYF. The CDR3 coding sequence is TGTGCCAGCAGCCAAGAGGGGCTCTATAGCCTTAACAAAGAGACCCAGTACTTC.

The J gene is TRBJ1-4, the V gene TRBV7-9; 9 bases line up with TRBD1. The length of the CDR3 is 15 residues. Germline CDR1 SEHNR, CDR2 FQNEAQ (reference sequence). Trimming took 5 bases from V and 5 from J; bases not matched to a gene: 6. CDR3 sequence (DNA): TGTGCCAGCAGCGTGGACAGGGGAGGGAATGAAAAACTGTTTTTT. This codes for CASSVDRGGNEKLFF.

This clone turned up a few times. The chain joins TRBV5-1 to TRBJ2-4, with D possibly TRBD1 on 6 matching bases. CDR3 length: 16 amino acids. CDR1 is SGHRS, CDR2 YFSETQ, per germline. V shed 0 bases and J shed 8 bases, with 18 bases lying between them. CDR3 coding DNA: TGCGCCAGCAGCTTGGCCGATTATGGGGGCATGGACATTCAGTACTTC. Its translation: CASSLADYGGMDIQYF.

V and J are TRBV6-5 and TRBJ1-5; a possible D gene is TRBD1 (5 bases). Germline CDR1 is MNHEY and CDR2 is SVGAGI. Deletions cut 5 bases from V and 3 bases from J, with 14 bases between. The CDR3 has 15 amino acids. The CDR3: CASSGFDSPNQPQHF. The CDR3 coding sequence is TGTGCCAGCAGTGGATTTGACAGTCCCAATCAGCCCCAGCATTTT.

This rearrangement joins TRBV6-1 to TRBJ2-3; possibly TRBD2 for D (5 bases). This CDR3 contains 13 residues. In germline, CDR1 is MNHNS, CDR2 SASEGT. Trimming took 6 bases from V and 2 from J, leaving 9 bases between them. In nucleotides, the CDR3 is TGTGCCAGCAGGGTCGGGATCACAGATACGCAGTATTTT. Translating gives CASRVGITDTQYF.

The gene calls are TRBV5-5 and TRBJ1-2; 9 nucleotides align to TRBD1. The CDR3 spans 16 residues. After removal of 0 bases from V and 4 bases from J, the junction contained 7 bases not matched to a gene. CDR1 and CDR2 (germline): SGHKS, YYEKEE (reference sequence). In nucleotides, the CDR3 is TGTGCCAGCAGCTTGGGAGACAGGGGGTACAGCTATGGCTACACCTTC. It translates to CASSLGDRGYSYGYTF.

The J gene is TRBJ2-1, the V gene TRBV5-4; 13 bases map to TRBD2. CDR1 and CDR2 (germline): SGHNT, YYREEE (reference sequence). V was clipped by 2 bases and J by 4 bases; unmatched bases: 9. The CDR3 length is 18 residues. In DNA, the CDR3 is TGTGCCAGCAGCTTCGTAGTCGGGGGACTAGCGGGATACAATGAGCAGTTCTTC. Amino acid sequence: CASSFVVGGLAGYNEQFF.

The rearrangement uses TRBV30 and TRBJ2-7, with D unresolved. CDR1 and CDR2 (germline): GTSNPN, SVGIG (reference sequence). V lost 0 bases and J lost 1, with 13 bases in between. The CDR3 extends over 15 amino acids. The CDR3 region is CAWSVNTRASYEQYF. In nucleotides, the CDR3 is TGTGCCTGGAGTGTAAACACCCGTGCTTCCTACGAGCAGTACTTC.

This rearrangement joins TRBV6-4 to TRBJ2-3; possibly TRBD1 for D (6 bases). Deletions cut 3 bases from V and 6 bases from J, with 19 bases between. Germline loops: CDR1 MRHNA, CDR2 SNTAGT. The CDR3 is 16 amino acids. CDR3 loop: CASSERAGASGDTQYF. CDR3 nucleotides: TGTGCCAGCAGTGAAAGGGCAGGGGCGTCGGGGGATACGCAGTATTTT.

The chain links TRBV10-3 to TRBJ2-7; D not resolved. Trimming shortened V by 2 bases and J by 5 bases, and 7 bases separated the two germline ends. The CDR3 extends over 12 amino acids. CDR1 and CDR2 from the germline V gene are ENHRY and SYGVKD. CDR3 in amino acids: CAISEPRDEQYF. CDR3 DNA sequence: TGTGCCATCAGTGAGCCACGGGACGAGCAGTACTTC.

CDR3 nucleotides: TGTGCCAGCAGTGCAGACTCCTACGAGCAGTACTTC. It yields the protein CASSADSYEQYF. The chain employs TRBV6-5 and TRBJ2-5, with no clear D. The J call is doubtful: the DNA matches TRBJ2-7 better. The CDR3 runs to 12 residues. Germline V CDR1 and CDR2: MNHEY, SVGAGI.

The rearrangement links TRBV12-2 to TRBJ1-6; the table's D call of TRBD1 was not tested on the DNA. TRBV12-2 is a listed pseudogene. CDR3 length equals 18 residues. The CDR3 sequence is CASRFRTGVSSYNSPLHF. DNA of the CDR3: TGTGCAAGTCGCTTCCGGACAGGAGTCAGCTCCTATAATTCACCCCTCCACTTT.

The chain links TRBV7-2 to TRBJ2-7, with D unclear. The CDR3 is made up of 13 amino acids. CDR1 is SGHTA, CDR2 FQGNSA, per germline. Trimming left V 1 base short and J 5 bases short, with 9 bases between. The CDR3 here is CASSLVWQDEQYF. The CDR3 DNA reads TGTGCCAGCAGCTTAGTGTGGCAGGACGAGCAGTACTTC.

The V call is TRBV5-1, the J call TRBJ2-2; D possibly corresponds to TRBD2 (5 bases). CDR3 length: 15 residues. Trimming stripped 5 bases from V and 5 bases from J, with 16 bases between. Germline lookup yields CDR1 SGHRS and CDR2 YFSETQ. This CDR3 is CASRNVGMLTGELFF. CDR3 in DNA: TGCGCCAGCAGGAATGTCGGGATGTTAACCGGGGAGCTGTTTTTT.

The chain recombines TRBV6-6 with TRBJ2-1; D perhaps matches TRBD1 (5 bases). V lost 8 bases and J 7 bases, leaving 18 bases between the germline ends. CDR3 length: 14 residues. CDR1 is MNHNY, CDR2 SVGAGI, per germline (reference sequence). The CDR3 protein is CASLVPGWSNEQFF. The DNA of the CDR3 is TGTGCCAGCCTCGTCCCAGGGTGGTCTAATGAGCAGTTCTTC.

The J gene is TRBJ2-6, the V gene TRBV5-1; no reliable D call. Germline CDR1 SGHRS, CDR2 YFSETQ. V was pared by 2 bases and J by 0 bases, with 9 bases between. The CDR3 covers 16 residues. In nucleotides, the CDR3 is TGCGCCAGCAGCTTCGGGTATACCTCTGGGGCCAACGTCCTGACTTTC. Its translation is CASSFGYTSGANVLTF.

The chain employs TRBV7-9 and TRBJ1-3; 9 bases map to TRBD1. The V segment lost 5 bases and the J segment 4 bases; nucleotides outside the gene matches: 9. Looked up from germline, CDR1 is SEHNR and CDR2 is FQNEAQ (reference sequence). The CDR3 has 16 amino acids. For the CDR3, the DNA is TGTGCCAGCAGCGGCTGGGAGGACAGGGGCGGAAACACCATATATTTT. This translates into CASSGWEDRGGNTIYF.

The gene calls are TRBV10-2 and TRBJ2-1; the match to TRBD1 covers 8 bases. CDR1 is WSHSY, CDR2 SAAADI, per germline. V dropped 2 bases and J dropped 7; count of bases not matched to a gene: 4. CDR3 length equals 14 residues. The CDR3 DNA sequence: TGCGCCAGCAGTGAGCAGGGGGCACTGAATGAGCAGTTCTTC. Residues: CASSEQGALNEQFF.

The V gene is TRBV14, the J gene TRBJ1-1, with 8 bases identical to TRBD1. CDR3 length: 15 residues. V lost 1 base, J lost 7 bases, and 8 bases stayed unmatched. Germline V CDR1 and CDR2: SGHDN, FVKESK. CDR3 in DNA: TGTGCCAGCAGCCAAGGGCAGGGGGCGTTCCTTGAAGCTTTCTTT. It is translated as CASSQGQGAFLEAFF.

The CDR3 here is CASSLVQGRGRETQYF. CDR3 in DNA: TGTGCCAGCAGCTTGGTCCAAGGCCGGGGTCGAGAGACCCAGTACTTC. The chain links TRBV5-6 to TRBJ2-5, with D possibly being TRBD2 (5 bases). CDR3 length equals 16 residues. Germline V gene sequence: CDR1 SGHDT, CDR2 YYEEEE. Trimming removed 0 bases at V and 4 bases at J, with 16 bases between.

The chain links TRBV6-6 to TRBJ1-4; 7 nucleotides agree with TRBD1. Germline CDR1 and CDR2: MNHNY and SVGAGI (reference sequence). V lost 6 bases, J lost 8 bases, and 9 bases stayed unmatched. The CDR3 runs 14 residues. This CDR3 is CASRRIQGNEKLFF. Written as DNA, the CDR3 is TGTGCCAGCAGGAGGATACAGGGGAACGAAAAACTGTTTTTT.